Listed below are T cell receptor beta chains from one sample, sequenced in a study of T cells in Graves' hyperthyroidism and ophthalmopathy. From the multiplex PCR reads, TCRdb called clonotypes with MiXCR, one entry per CDR3 protein. The sample has about 640,000 distinct CDR3 sequences, around 21% seen once; the top ten hold under 35%. The sample was blood. Source of these receptors: a man aged 25 to 45 with Graves' ophthalmopathy. CDR3s include the opening cysteine and the closing phenylalanine or tryptophan. The D gene is left open where the match is weak. Clone size appears in some rows only: once, few, many, or a class for an expanded clone.

TRBD2 TRBJ2-4 TRBV20-1 few TGCAGTGCTACTGATTTCCGTAGCGGGAAAAACATTCAGTACTTC CSATDFRSGKNIQYF
. TRBJ2-1 TRBV5-6 . TGTGCCAGCAGCTGGAGCCAGGCCCCCTACAATGAGCAGTTCTTC CASSWSQAPYNEQFF
. TRBJ2-2 TRBV6-6 few TGTGCCAGCAGTTACTCGGGCAGGGGGAACACCGGGGAGCTGTTTTTT CASSYSGRGNTGELFF
. TRBJ1-1 TRBV28 many TGTGCCAGCAGTTCTAACTACCCTGAAGCTTTCTTT CASSSNYPEAFF
. TRBJ1-5 TRBV12-5 . TGTGCTAGTGGTTTGGAAGGCCCAACTGGCAATCAGCCCCAGCATTTT CASGLEGPTGNQPQHF
TRBD2 TRBJ2-3 TRBV12-3/TRBV12-4 . TGTGCCAGCAGCTATCGAGGACTAGCGGGAGTGGATACGCAGTATTTT CASSYRGLAGVDTQYF
. TRBJ1-4 TRBV30 many TGTGCCTGGAGTGGGCAGGGAGTACGTGAAAAACTGTTTTTT CAWSGQGVREKLFF
TRBD2 TRBJ2-3 TRBV5-5 many TGTGCCAGCAGCCCCTGGGAAGCGGGAGCCCATACGCAGTATTTT CASSPWEAGAHTQYF
. TRBJ1-1 TRBV12-3/TRBV12-4 many TGTGCCAGCAGTTTAGCGCTGGAACAGGCGGCTGAAGCTTTCTTT CASSLALEQAAEAFF
. TRBJ2-7 TRBV27 many TGTGCCAGCAGTTTATCGATGGGACAAAAGTACGAGCAGTACTTC CASSLSMGQKYEQYF
. TRBJ2-1 TRBV2 few TGTGCCAGTGGGTCAGTTATCAATGAGCAGTTCTTC CASGSVINEQFF
. TRBJ1-4 TRBV6-1 few TGTGCCAGCAGTGACCGGGACACGGACGAAAAACTGTTTTTT CASSDRDTDEKLFF
. TRBJ2-2 TRBV7-2 many TGTGCCAGCAGCTTGCGACTTAACACCGGGGAGCTGTTTTTT CASSLRLNTGELFF
. TRBJ1-6 TRBV16 . TGTGCCAGCAGCCTGCCGGGGGGGCGCGGGAATTCACCCCTCCACTTT CASSLPGGRGNSPLHF
. TRBJ1-2 TRBV20-1 . TGCAGTGCTAGCTCGGGCTTAAACTATGGCTACACCTTC CSASSGLNYGYTF
. TRBJ2-5 TRBV12-3/TRBV12-4 few TGTGCCAGCAGTTTAGCGCCCGGGATCGGTCGGGAGACCCAGTACTTC CASSLAPGIGRETQYF
. TRBJ2-7 TRBV5-1 . TGCGCCAGCAGCTTGGGGACTTTGATAGGCGAGCAGTACTTC CASSLGTLIGEQYF
TRBD1 TRBJ1-2 TRBV11-2 . TGTGCCAGCAGTCCGCCCGGGACAGGGAATTATGATGGCTACACCTTC CASSPPGTGNYDGYTF
TRBD1 TRBJ1-1 TRBV20-1 few TGCAGTGCTAGGGGCGGACAGGGGGCCTCCATGGCTTTCTTT CSARGGQGASMAFF
. TRBJ1-5 TRBV6-2/TRBV6-3 few TGTGCCAGCAGCGGACAAGCTAATCAGCCCCAGCATTTT CASSGQANQPQHF
. TRBJ2-7 TRBV28 . TGTGCCAGCAGTTTGGGGGCGGGGAATAAGATCTACGAGCAGTACTTC CASSLGAGNKIYEQYF
. TRBJ2-7 TRBV9 few TGTGCCAGCAGCGTAGGCGGAAGGGAACTCCACGAGCAGTACTTC CASSVGGRELHEQYF
. TRBJ2-7 TRBV7-9 many TGTGCCAGCAGCTTAGCGGGGGACAAGTCCTACGAGCAGTACTTC CASSLAGDKSYEQYF
TRBD2 TRBJ2-1 TRBV10-2 . TGCGCCAGCAGTGAGGTAGCGGGGGTTACCTACAATGAGCAGTTCTTC CASSEVAGVTYNEQFF
TRBD2 TRBJ2-7 TRBV28 many TGTGCCAGCAGTTTATGGTGGCGGGAGGGACGGTACGAGCAGTACTTC CASSLWWREGRYEQYF
. TRBJ2-2 TRBV9 . TGTGCCAGCAGCCCTACCTCCGGGGCGGAGAACGGGGAGCTGTTTTTT CASSPTSGAENGELFF